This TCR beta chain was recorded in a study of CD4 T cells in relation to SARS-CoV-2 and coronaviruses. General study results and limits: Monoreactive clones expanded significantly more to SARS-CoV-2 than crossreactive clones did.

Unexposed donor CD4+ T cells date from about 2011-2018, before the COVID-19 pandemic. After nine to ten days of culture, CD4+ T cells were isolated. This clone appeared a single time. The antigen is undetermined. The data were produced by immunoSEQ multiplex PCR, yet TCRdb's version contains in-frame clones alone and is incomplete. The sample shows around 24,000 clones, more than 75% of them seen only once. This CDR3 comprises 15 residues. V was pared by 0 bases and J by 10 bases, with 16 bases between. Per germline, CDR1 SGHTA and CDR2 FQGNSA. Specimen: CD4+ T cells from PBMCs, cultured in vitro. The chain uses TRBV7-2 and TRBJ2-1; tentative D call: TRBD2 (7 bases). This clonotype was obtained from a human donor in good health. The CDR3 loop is CASSLAGGGAWEQFF. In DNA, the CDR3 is TGTGCCAGCAGCTTAGCGGGAGGGGGGGCGTGGGAGCAGTTCTTC.